What follows are 29 T cell receptor beta chains derived from one specimen sequenced in a study of T cell repertoires and HLA-DP antigens. Assay: immunoSEQ multiplex PCR; the TCRdb copy retains only in-frame clones and omits some. The sample contains some 110,000 clones, nearly 95% of which appear only once. No cognate antigen is known for these TCRs. Sequencing was performed on CD4+ T cells from PBMCs. The receptor source for this set is a woman between 18 and 29 years old in good health and CMV-seronegative.

The gene calls are TRBV2 and TRBJ1-5, with 10 nucleotides matching TRBD1. Germline-derived CDR1 and CDR2 are SNHLY and FYNNEI. V was pared by 5 bases and J by 6 bases, with 4 bases of the junction left unmatched. This CDR3 comprises 14 residues. The CDR3 DNA reads TGTGCCAGCAGTCGACAGGGGGCAGGTCAGCCCCAGCATTTT. It yields the protein CASSRQGAGQPQHF.

Concerning this clone itself: Other DNA sequences in the sample encode the same CDR3. The chain uses TRBV7-9 and TRBJ1-1; unclear D gene. Germline V gene lookup returns CDR1 SEHNR and CDR2 FQNEAQ (reference sequence). V lost 3 bases and J lost 1, with 3 bases in between. The CDR3 has 12 residues. CDR3 bases: TGTGCCAGCAGCTTTCCGAACACTGAAGCTTTCTTT. It codes for CASSFPNTEAFF. The entire variable domain, with the rest obtained from reference TRBV7-9 and TRBJ1-1, is as follows: DTGVSQNPRHKITKRGQNVTFRCDPISEHNRLYWYRQTLGQGPEFLTYFQNEAQLEKSRLLSDRFSAERPKGSFSTLEIQRTEQGDSAMYLCASSFPNTEAFFGQGTRLTVV.

V is TRBV28 and J is TRBJ2-7; a possible D gene is TRBD1 (6 bases). V lost 6 bases and J 0 bases, leaving 15 bases between the germline ends. The CDR3 covers 15 residues. The germline V gene encodes CDR1 MDHEN and CDR2 SYDVKM. The CDR3 here is CASRPGAGVSYEQYF. CDR3 sequence (DNA): TGTGCCAGCAGACCAGGGGCAGGGGTCTCCTACGAGCAGTACTTC.

V usage is TRBV4-1 and J usage is TRBJ1-2; D is perhaps TRBD1 (5 bases). The V end lost 1 base, the J end lost 6 bases, and 12 bases lay between the germline ends. From germline, CDR1 is MGHRA and CDR2 YSYEKL. The CDR3 spans 14 residues. CDR3 amino acids: CASSQVLRVDGYTF. DNA of the CDR3: TGCGCCAGCAGCCAAGTTCTCAGGGTTGATGGCTACACCTTC.

In nucleotides, the CDR3 is TGTGCCATCAGGACCGGGACAGGGAACGAGCAGTACTTC. This encodes CAIRTGTGNEQYF. V gene TRBV10-3 combines with J gene TRBJ2-7; 9 bases align to TRBD1. The trim removed 6 bases at V and 5 bases at J, leaving 5 bases unmatched. The CDR3 sequence is 13 residues long. The germline CDR1 and CDR2 sequences are ENHRY and SYGVKD.

The CDR3 loop reads CASSEVNSYNEQFF. The CDR3 coding sequence is TGTGCCAGCTCCGAGGTTAATTCGTACAATGAGCAGTTCTTC. V usage is TRBV18 and J usage is TRBJ2-1; no clear D. V lost 6 bases and J lost 4, with 13 bases in between. This CDR3 comprises 14 residues. The germline gives CDR1 KGHSH, CDR2 LQKENI. Full variable domain (remainder filled in from reference TRBV18 and TRBJ2-1): NAGVMQNPRHLVRRRGQEARLRCSPMKGHSHVYWYRQLPEEGLKFMVYLQKENIIDESGMPKERFSAEFPKEGPSILRIQQVVRGDSAAYFCASSEVNSYNEQFFGPGTRLTVL.

The J gene is TRBJ1-5, the V gene TRBV5-5; a possible D gene is TRBD1 (6 bases). Germline values: CDR1 SGHKS, CDR2 YYEKEE (reference sequence). This CDR3 comprises 15 residues. V dropped 4 bases and J dropped 4 bases, with 15 bases sitting between them. The CDR3 loop is CASSPRGGNNQPQHF. CDR3 DNA sequence: TGTGCCAGCAGCCCGAGGGGGGGAAATAATCAGCCCCAGCATTTT.

The chain recombines TRBV7-2 with TRBJ2-1, with TRBD1 identical over 10 bases. V trimming: 0 bases; J trimming: 2 bases; junction bases outside the gene matches: 1. This CDR3 has 16 amino acids. The germline CDR1 and CDR2 sequences are SGHTA and FQGNSA. The CDR3, as DNA: TGTGCCAGCAGCTTAGCGGGGACAGGGGCCTACAATGAGCAGTTCTTC. Translating gives CASSLAGTGAYNEQFF.

The chain links TRBV10-3 to TRBJ2-1; 11 bases fit TRBD2. CDR1 is ENHRY and CDR2 is SYGVKD in the germline V gene. This CDR3 spans 13 amino acids. With V trimmed by 6 bases and J by 6 bases, 1 base remained unmatched. DNA for the CDR3: TGTGCCATCAGACTAGCGGGGGCCAATGAGCAGTTCTTC. It codes for CAIRLAGANEQFF.

The rearrangement joins TRBV5-4 to TRBJ2-1; weak D call: TRBD1 (6 bases). The CDR3 is 16 amino acids. The germline V and J ends were trimmed by 4 bases and 1 base, with 15 bases remaining between them. Germline V CDR1 and CDR2: SGHNT, YYREEE (reference sequence). DNA for the CDR3: TGTGCCAGCAGCCCGTTGGGACACGGATCCTACAATGAGCAGTTCTTC. Translating it yields CASSPLGHGSYNEQFF.

V is TRBV11-3 and J is TRBJ2-1, with D perhaps assigned TRBD1 or TRBD2 (5 bases each). Between the trimmed V and J ends, which lost 2 bases and 4 bases, there was a span of 12 bases. The CDR3 totals 15 residues. Germline V gene lookup returns CDR1 SGHNT and CDR2 YENEEA. Here the CDR3 DNA reads TGTGCCAGCAGCTTAAACGAGGGGTGGTACAATGAGCAGTTCTTC. Residues: CASSLNEGWYNEQFF.

This clone occurred once. The chain recombines TRBV29-1 with TRBJ1-4; D is uncertain. The CDR3 totals 13 residues. The V gene lost 4 bases and the J gene lost 5 bases, with 11 bases spanning the gap. The germline V gene has CDR1 SQVTM and CDR2 ANQGSEA. CDR3 residues: CSVGSLLNEKLFF. For the CDR3, the DNA is TGCAGCGTTGGGTCGCTACTAAATGAAAAACTGTTTTTT.

This chain links TRBV7-5 with TRBJ1-5; the table's TRBD1 call for D was not verified on the DNA. TRBV7-5 is reported as a pseudogene. There are 16 residues in the CDR3. The CDR3 nucleotides are TGTGCCAGAAGCTGCACAGGGGGCTGGGACCATCAGCCCCAGCATTTT. Its protein product is CARSCTGGWDHQPQHF.

The gene calls are TRBV10-3 and TRBJ1-2; unclear D gene. The V end lost 0 bases, the J end lost 6 bases, and 14 bases lay between the germline ends. CDR3 length: 15 residues. Germline V gene sequence: CDR1 ENHRY, CDR2 SYGVKD. This CDR3 is CAISESTKGGNGYTF. In DNA form, the CDR3 reads TGTGCCATCAGTGAGTCGACAAAGGGTGGGAATGGCTACACCTTC.

The chain couples TRBV5-6 to TRBJ2-1; 7 bases are shared with TRBD2. The CDR3 has 16 residues. Germline V lookup: CDR1 SGHDT, CDR2 YYEEEE. V lost 7 bases to trimming and J lost 5 bases; unmatched junction nucleotides: 15. The CDR3 region has the DNA TGTGCCAGCGGAACGTGGGGTCTAGCGGTCAACAATGAGCAGTTCTTC. This translates into CASGTWGLAVNNEQFF.

The CDR3 protein is CASSEQGARGNTIYF. The CDR3 bases are TGTGCCAGCAGTGAACAGGGGGCGCGCGGAAACACCATATATTTT. V is TRBV6-1 and J is TRBJ1-3; TRBD1 matches at 8 bases. The V and J ends lost 2 bases and 4 bases, in that order; junction bases with no gene match: 4. Germline V gene lookup returns CDR1 MNHNS and CDR2 SASEGT. The CDR3 loop spans 15 amino acids.

J is TRBJ2-5 and V is TRBV9; weak D call: TRBD1 (5 bases). Per the germline V gene, CDR1 is SGDLS and CDR2 is YYNGEE. The CDR3 sequence is 15 residues long. With 0 bases removed from V and 5 bases from J, the gap between germline ends came to 14 bases. The DNA of the CDR3 is TGTGCCAGCAGCGTAGGACAGAACCCTGGGGAGACCCAGTACTTC. Translated: CASSVGQNPGETQYF.

This clone was seen a single time. The chain is built from TRBV19 and TRBJ1-5; no reliable D call. The CDR3 is 15 amino acids. Germline V gives CDR1 LNHDA, CDR2 SQIVND (reference sequence). The V and J ends lost 0 bases and 11 bases respectively, with 17 bases between them. For the CDR3, the DNA is TGTGCCAGTAGTATAGAGGGGAGGACGGGGAAGGCCCAGCATTTT. Translating gives CASSIEGRTGKAQHF.

The chain combines TRBV6-4 with TRBJ1-1; the match to TRBD1 covers 8 bases. CDR1 is MRHNA and CDR2 is SNTAGT in the germline V gene. The CDR3 contains 13 residues. V lost 6 bases and J lost 5; bases outside the gene matches: 5. The CDR3 DNA sequence: TGTGCCAGCAGGGCAGGGGGCGGAACTGAAGCTTTCTTT. Its protein product is CASRAGGGTEAFF.

The gene calls are TRBV6-5 and TRBJ2-2; tentative D call: TRBD1 (6 bases). V lost 3 bases and J lost 1, with 9 bases in between. Germline values: CDR1 MNHEY, CDR2 SVGAGI. This CDR3 comprises 15 residues. CDR3 amino acids: CASSYPQGNTGELFF. The CDR3 region has the DNA TGTGCCAGCAGTTATCCACAGGGGAACACCGGGGAGCTGTTTTTT.

The V and J genes are TRBV28 and TRBJ1-1, with D unresolved. The V end lost 1 base, the J end lost 1 base, and 4 bases lay between the germline ends. This CDR3 comprises 13 residues. Germline values: CDR1 MDHEN, CDR2 SYDVKM. CDR3 residues: CASSLSPNTEAFF. The CDR3 bases are TGTGCCAGCAGTTTATCGCCGAACACTGAAGCTTTCTTT.

The J gene is TRBJ2-7, the V gene TRBV18; no firm D call. This CDR3 is 15 amino acids long. V lost 3 bases and J 2 bases, leaving 14 bases between the germline ends. Germline assignment: CDR1 KGHSH and CDR2 LQKENI. CDR3 in DNA: TGTGCCAGCTCACCCGGTTCTCTAGAAACCTACGAGCAGTACTTC. It codes for CASSPGSLETYEQYF.

The chain uses TRBV4-1 and TRBJ2-5; TRBD2 agrees at 8 bases. CDR1 is MGHRA and CDR2 is YSYEKL in the germline V gene. Unmatched junction bases numbered 16, after V lost 1 base and J lost 6 bases. This CDR3 comprises 18 residues. The CDR3 spells CASSQVGSGGHPYKTQYF. As DNA, the CDR3 is TGCGCCAGCAGCCAAGTCGGGAGCGGGGGCCACCCTTATAAGACCCAGTACTTC.

The rearrangement joins TRBV18 to TRBJ1-1, with D unclear. The length of the CDR3 is 14 residues. V lost 6 bases, J lost 3 bases, and 14 bases lay in between. Germline values: CDR1 KGHSH, CDR2 LQKENI. The CDR3 region is CASSPQAPDTEAFF. CDR3 DNA sequence: TGTGCCAGCTCGCCTCAGGCCCCGGACACTGAAGCTTTCTTT.

This chain connects TRBV25-1 to TRBJ1-2; D gene ambiguous. The V gene lost 5 bases and the J gene lost 4 bases, with 17 bases spanning the gap. The V gene's germline CDR1 is MGHDK and CDR2 SYGVNS. The length of the CDR3 is 15 residues. DNA for the CDR3: TGTGCCAGCAGTAACCCAGGACGGGGAGGCTATGGCTACACCTTC. Amino acids: CASSNPGRGGYGYTF.

The chain employs TRBV29-1 and TRBJ2-1, with 10 nucleotides matching TRBD1. V lost 5 bases and J lost 4; bases outside the gene matches: 5. The CDR3 extends over 14 amino acids. Germline CDR1 SQVTM, CDR2 ANQGSEA. Here the CDR3 DNA reads TGCAGCGTTTGGGACAGGGGTCTTTACAATGAGCAGTTCTTC. Translating gives CSVWDRGLYNEQFF.

The chain uses TRBV27 and TRBJ2-7; maybe TRBD1 (6 bases). The length of the CDR3 is 16 residues. With 2 bases removed from V and 2 bases from J, the gap between germline ends came to 16 bases. The germline gives CDR1 MNHEY, CDR2 SMNVEV (reference sequence). CDR3 in amino acids: CASSLSASGHAYEQYF. The CDR3 DNA sequence: TGTGCCAGCAGTTTAAGTGCTTCGGGACATGCCTACGAGCAGTACTTC.

The rearrangement uses TRBV9 and TRBJ1-2; D is ambiguous. The CDR3 extends over 13 amino acids. Per the germline V gene, CDR1 is SGDLS and CDR2 is YYNGEE. V was cut by 0 bases and J by 1 base, with 4 bases left in between. CDR3: CASSVDSNYGYTF. For the CDR3, the DNA is TGTGCCAGCAGCGTAGACAGTAACTATGGCTACACCTTC.

This clone is a singleton in its sample. The gene calls are TRBV7-9 and TRBJ2-5, with 7 bases that match TRBD2. Germline CDR1 reads SEHNR; CDR2 reads FQNEAQ (reference sequence). This CDR3 spans 15 amino acids. The junction had 10 bases not matched to a gene; V was cut back by 4 bases and J by 5 bases. CDR3 sequence reads: CASSSLGGVTETQYF. The DNA for the CDR3 is TGTGCCAGCAGCTCCCTGGGGGGGGTGACGGAGACCCAGTACTTC.